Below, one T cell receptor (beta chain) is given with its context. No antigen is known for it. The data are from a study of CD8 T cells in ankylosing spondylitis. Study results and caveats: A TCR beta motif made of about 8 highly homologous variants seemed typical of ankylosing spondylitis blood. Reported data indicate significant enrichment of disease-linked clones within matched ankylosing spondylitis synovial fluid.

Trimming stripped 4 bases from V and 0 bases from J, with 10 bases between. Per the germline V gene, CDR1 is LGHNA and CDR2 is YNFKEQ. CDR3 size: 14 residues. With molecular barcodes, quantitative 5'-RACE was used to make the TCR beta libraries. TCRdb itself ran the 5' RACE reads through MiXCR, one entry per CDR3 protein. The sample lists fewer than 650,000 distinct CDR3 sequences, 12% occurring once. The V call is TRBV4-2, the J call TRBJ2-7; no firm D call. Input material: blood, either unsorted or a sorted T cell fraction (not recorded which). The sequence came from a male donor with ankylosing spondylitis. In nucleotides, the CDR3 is TGTGCCAGCAGCCCGAGGAGCCTCTCCTACGAGCAGTACTTC. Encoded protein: CASSPRSLSYEQYF.